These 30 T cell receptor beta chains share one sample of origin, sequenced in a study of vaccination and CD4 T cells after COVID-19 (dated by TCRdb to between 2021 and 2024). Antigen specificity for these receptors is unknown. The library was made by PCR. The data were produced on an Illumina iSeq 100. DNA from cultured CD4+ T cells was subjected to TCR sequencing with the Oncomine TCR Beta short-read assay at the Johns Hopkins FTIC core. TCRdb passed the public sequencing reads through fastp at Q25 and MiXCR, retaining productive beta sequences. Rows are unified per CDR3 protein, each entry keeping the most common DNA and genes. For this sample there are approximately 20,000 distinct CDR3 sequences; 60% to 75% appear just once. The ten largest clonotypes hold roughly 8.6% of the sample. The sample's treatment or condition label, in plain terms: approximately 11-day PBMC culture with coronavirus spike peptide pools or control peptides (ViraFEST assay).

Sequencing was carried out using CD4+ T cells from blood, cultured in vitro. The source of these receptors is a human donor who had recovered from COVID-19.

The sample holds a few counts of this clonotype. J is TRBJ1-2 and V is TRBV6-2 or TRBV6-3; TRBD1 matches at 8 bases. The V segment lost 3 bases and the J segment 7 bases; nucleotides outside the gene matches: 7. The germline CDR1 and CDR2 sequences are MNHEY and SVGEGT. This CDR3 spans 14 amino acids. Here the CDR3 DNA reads TGTGCCAGCAGTTATCGCCAGGGGGCTTCTGGCTACACCTTC. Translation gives CASSYRQGASGYTF.

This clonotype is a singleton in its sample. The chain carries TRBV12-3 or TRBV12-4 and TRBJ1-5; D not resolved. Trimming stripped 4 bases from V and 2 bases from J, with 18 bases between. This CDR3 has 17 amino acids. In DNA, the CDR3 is TGTGCCAGCAGTTCCCCCGGCTCCCGGTTAGGCAATCAGCCCCAGCATTTT. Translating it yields CASSSPGSRLGNQPQHF.

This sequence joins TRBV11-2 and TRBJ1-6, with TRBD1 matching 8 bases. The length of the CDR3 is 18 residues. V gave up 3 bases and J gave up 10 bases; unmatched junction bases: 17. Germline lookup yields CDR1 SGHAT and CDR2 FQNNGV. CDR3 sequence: CASSLRTGTAPGRSPLHF. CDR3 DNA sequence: TGTGCCAGCAGCTTGAGGACAGGGACCGCTCCGGGCCGGTCACCCCTCCACTTT.

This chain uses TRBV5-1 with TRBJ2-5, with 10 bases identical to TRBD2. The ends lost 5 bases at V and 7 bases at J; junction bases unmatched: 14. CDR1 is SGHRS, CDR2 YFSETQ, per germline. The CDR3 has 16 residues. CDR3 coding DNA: TGCGCCAGCAGGGGTGAGGCTAGCGGGAGCTCTGGGACCCAGTACTTC. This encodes CASRGEASGSSGTQYF.

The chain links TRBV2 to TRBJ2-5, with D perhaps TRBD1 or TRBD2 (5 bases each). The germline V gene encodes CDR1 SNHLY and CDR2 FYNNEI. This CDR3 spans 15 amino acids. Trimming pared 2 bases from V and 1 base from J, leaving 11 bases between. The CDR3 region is CASSELPGRQETQYF. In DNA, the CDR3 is TGTGCCAGCAGTGAACTTCCGGGGCGCCAAGAGACCCAGTACTTC.

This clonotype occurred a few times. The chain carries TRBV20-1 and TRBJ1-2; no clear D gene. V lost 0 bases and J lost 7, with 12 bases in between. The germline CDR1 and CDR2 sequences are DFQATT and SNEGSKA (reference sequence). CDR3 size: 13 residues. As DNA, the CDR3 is TGCAGTGCTAGAGATTTGTGGGTGGGTGGCTACACCTTC. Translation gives CSARDLWVGGYTF.

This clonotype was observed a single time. CDR3 DNA: TGTGCCAGCAGTTTAAGGGGACAGGGGTACACCGGGGAGCTGTTTTTT. This sequence encodes CASSLRGQGYTGELFF. The chain has TRBV27 and TRBJ2-2, with TRBD1 matching over 10 bases. The CDR3 runs to 16 residues. Germline lookup yields CDR1 MNHEY and CDR2 SMNVEV (reference sequence). The V and J ends lost 2 bases and 3 bases, in that order; junction bases with no gene match: 3.

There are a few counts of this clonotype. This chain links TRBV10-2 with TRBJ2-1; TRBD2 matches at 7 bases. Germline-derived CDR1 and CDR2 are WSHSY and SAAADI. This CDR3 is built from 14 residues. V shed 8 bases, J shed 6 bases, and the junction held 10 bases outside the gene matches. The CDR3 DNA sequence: TGCGCCAGCGTGTTGGGGCTAGCGGTCAATGAGCAGTTCTTC. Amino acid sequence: CASVLGLAVNEQFF.

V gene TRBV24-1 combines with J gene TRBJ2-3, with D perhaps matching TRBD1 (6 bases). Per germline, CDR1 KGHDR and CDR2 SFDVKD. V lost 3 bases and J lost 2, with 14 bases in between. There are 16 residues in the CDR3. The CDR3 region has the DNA TGTGCCACCAGTGATCCCGGACAGATCGACACAGATACGCAGTATTTT. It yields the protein CATSDPGQIDTDTQYF.

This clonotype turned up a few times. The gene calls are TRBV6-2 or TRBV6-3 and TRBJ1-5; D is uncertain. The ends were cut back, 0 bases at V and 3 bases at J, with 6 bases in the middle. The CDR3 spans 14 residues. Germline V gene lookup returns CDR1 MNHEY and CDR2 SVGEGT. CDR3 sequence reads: CASSYSAYNQPQHF. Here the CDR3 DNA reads TGTGCCAGCAGTTACTCGGCTTACAATCAGCCCCAGCATTTT.

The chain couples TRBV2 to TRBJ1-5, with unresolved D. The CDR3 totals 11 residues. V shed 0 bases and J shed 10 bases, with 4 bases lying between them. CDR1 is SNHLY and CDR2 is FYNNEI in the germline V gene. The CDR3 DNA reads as TGTGCCAGCAGTGAAGCCCCCCCCCAGCATTTT. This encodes CASSEAPPQHF. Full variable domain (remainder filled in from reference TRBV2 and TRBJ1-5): EPEVTQTPSHQVTQMGQEVILRCVPISNHLYFYWYRQILGQKVEFLVSFYNNEISEKSEIFDDQFSVERPDGSNFTLKIRSTKLEDSAMYFCASSEAPPQHFGDGTRLSIL.

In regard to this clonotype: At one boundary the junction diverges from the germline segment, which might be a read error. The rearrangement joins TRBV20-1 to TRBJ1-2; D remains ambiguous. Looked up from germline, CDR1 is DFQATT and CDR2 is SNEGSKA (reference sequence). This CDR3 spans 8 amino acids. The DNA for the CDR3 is TGCAGTGCTAGAGATTCCCCCTTC. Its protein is CSARDSPF.

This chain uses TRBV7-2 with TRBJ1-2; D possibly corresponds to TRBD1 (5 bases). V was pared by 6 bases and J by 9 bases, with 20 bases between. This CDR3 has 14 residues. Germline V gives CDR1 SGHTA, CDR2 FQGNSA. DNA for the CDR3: TGTGCCAGCAGTCAACCGGGACCTGGGCATAGCTACACCTTC. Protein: CASSQPGPGHSYTF.

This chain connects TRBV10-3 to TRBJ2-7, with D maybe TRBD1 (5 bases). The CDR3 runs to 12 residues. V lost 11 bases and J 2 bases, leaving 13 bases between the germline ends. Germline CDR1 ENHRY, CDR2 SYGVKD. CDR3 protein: CASRETAYEQYF. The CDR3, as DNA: TGTGCCTCCAGGGAAACAGCCTACGAGCAGTACTTC.

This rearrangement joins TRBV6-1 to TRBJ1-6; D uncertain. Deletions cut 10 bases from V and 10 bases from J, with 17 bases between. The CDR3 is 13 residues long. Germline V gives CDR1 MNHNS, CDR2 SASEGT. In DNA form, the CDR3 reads TGTGCCACCACTAGGGAAGCAAGGTCACCCCTCCACTTT. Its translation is CATTREARSPLHF.

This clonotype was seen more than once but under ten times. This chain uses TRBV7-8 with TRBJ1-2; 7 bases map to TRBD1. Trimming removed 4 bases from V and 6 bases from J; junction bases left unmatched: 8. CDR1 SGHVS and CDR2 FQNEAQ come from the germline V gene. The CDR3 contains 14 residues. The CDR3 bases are TGTGCCAGCAGCTCGCGTGGACAGGTTCATGGCTACACCTTC. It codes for CASSSRGQVHGYTF.

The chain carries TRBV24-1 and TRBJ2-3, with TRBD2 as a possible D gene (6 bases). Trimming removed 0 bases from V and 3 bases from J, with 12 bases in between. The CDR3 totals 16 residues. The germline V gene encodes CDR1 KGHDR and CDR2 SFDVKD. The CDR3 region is CATSDLNGRGTDTQYF. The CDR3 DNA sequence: TGTGCCACCAGTGATTTGAACGGGAGAGGAACAGATACGCAGTATTTT.

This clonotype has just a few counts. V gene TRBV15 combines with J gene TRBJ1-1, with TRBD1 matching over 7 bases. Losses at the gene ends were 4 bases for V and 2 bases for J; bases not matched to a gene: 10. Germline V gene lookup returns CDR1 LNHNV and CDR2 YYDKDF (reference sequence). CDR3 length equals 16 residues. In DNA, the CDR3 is TGTGCCACCAGCATAAGTCCCCGACAGGGAAACACTGAAGCTTTCTTT. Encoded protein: CATSISPRQGNTEAFF.

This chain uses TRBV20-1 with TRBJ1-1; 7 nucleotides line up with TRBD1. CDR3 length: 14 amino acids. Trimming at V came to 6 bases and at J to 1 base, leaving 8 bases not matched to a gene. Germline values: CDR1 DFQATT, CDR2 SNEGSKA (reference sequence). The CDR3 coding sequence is TGCAGTGCCTTAGAGGGGGCGGAGAACACTGAAGCTTTCTTT. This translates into CSALEGAENTEAFF.

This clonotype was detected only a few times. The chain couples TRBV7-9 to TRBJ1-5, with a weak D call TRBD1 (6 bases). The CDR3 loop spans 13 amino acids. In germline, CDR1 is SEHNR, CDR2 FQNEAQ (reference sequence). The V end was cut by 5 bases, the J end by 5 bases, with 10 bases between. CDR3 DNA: TGTGCCAGCAGCCCAAGGGGGGATCAGCCCCAGCATTTT. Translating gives CASSPRGDQPQHF.

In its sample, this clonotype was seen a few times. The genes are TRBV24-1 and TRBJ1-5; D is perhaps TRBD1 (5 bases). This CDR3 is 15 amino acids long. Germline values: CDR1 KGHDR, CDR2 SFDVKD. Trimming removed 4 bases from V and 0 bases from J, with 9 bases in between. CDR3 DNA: TGTGCCACCAGTGACGCGGGGCCTAGCAATCAGCCCCAGCATTTT. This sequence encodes CATSDAGPSNQPQHF.

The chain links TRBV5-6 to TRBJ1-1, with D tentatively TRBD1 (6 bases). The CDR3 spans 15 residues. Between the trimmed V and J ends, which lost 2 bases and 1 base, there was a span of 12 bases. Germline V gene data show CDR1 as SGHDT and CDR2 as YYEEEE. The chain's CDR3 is CASSFGIQGNTEAFF. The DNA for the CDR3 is TGTGCCAGCAGCTTTGGCATACAGGGGAACACTGAAGCTTTCTTT. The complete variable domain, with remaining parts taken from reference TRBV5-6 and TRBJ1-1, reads DAGVTQSPTHLIKTRGQQVTLRCSPKSGHDTVSWYQQALGQGPQFIFQYYEEEERQRGNFPDRFSGHQFPNYSSELNVNALLLGDSALYLCASSFGIQGNTEAFFGQGTRLTVV.

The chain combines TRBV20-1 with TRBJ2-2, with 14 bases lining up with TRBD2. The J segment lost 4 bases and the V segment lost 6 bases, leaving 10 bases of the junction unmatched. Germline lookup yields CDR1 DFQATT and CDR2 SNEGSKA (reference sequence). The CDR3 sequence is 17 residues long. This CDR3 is CSATGTSGSGFTGELFF. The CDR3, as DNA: TGCAGTGCAACCGGGACTAGCGGGAGTGGATTCACCGGGGAGCTGTTTTTT.

The CDR3 spells CASSFRSGANTEAFF. The CDR3 nucleotides read TGTGCCAGCAGCTTTCGGTCCGGGGCGAACACTGAAGCTTTCTTT. J is TRBJ1-1 and V is TRBV5-6; D is possibly TRBD1 (5 bases). The ends were cut back, 2 bases at V and 1 base at J, with 12 bases in the middle. The germline V gene encodes CDR1 SGHDT and CDR2 YYEEEE. CDR3 size: 15 residues.

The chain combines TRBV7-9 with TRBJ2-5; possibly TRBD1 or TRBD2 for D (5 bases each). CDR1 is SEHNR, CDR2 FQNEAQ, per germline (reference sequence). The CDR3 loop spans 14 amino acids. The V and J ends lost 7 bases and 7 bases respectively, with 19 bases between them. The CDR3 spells CASIWGSPTGTQYF. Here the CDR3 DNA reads TGTGCCAGCATCTGGGGGAGCCCTACGGGGACCCAGTACTTC.

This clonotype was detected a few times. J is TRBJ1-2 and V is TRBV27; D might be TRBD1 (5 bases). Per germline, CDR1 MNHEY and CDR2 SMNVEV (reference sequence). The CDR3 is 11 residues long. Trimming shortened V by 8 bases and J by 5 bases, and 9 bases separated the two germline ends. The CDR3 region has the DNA TGTGCCAGCGGAGAGGGGTATGGCTACACCTTC. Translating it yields CASGEGYGYTF.

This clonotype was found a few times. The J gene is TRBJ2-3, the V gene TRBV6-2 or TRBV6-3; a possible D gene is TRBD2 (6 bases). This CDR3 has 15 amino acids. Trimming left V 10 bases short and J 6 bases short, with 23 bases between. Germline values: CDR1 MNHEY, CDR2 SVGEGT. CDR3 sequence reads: CATHRDLRTWDTQYF. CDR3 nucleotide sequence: TGTGCCACCCACCGGGACTTAAGAACGTGGGATACGCAGTATTTT.

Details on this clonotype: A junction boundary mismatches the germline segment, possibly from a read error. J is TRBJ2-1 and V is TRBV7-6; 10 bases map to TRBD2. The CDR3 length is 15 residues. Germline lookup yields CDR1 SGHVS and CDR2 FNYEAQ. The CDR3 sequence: CASSTGTSELNEQFF. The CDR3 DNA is TGTGCTAGCAGCACCGGGACTAGCGAGTTAAATGAGCAGTTCTTC.

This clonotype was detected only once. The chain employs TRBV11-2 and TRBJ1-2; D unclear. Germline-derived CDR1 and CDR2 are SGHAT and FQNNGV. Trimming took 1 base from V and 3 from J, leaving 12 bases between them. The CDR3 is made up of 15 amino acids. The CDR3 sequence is CASSLGRGPHYGYTF. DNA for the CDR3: TGTGCCAGCAGCTTAGGACGCGGGCCACACTATGGCTACACCTTC.

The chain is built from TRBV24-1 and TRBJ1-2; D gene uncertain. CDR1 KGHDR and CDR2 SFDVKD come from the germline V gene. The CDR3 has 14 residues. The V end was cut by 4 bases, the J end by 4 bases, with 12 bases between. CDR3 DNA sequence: TGTGCCACCAGTGACTTCGGACGGAGCTATGGCTACACCTTC. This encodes CATSDFGRSYGYTF.